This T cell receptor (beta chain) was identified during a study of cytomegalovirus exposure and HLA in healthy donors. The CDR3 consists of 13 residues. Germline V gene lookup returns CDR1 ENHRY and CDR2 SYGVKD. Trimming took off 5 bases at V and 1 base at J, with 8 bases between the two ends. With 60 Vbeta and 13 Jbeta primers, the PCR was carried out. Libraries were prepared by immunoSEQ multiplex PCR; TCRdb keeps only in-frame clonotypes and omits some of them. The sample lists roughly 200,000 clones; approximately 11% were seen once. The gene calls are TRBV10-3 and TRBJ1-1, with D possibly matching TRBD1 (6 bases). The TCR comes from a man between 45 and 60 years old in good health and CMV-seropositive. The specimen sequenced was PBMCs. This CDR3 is CAISIQGNTEAFF. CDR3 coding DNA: TGTGCCATCAGTATACAGGGGAACACTGAAGCTTTCTTT.